This TCR beta chain was recorded in a study of blood T cells in healthy people across ages. The CDR3 contains 15 residues. The ends were cut back, 0 bases at V and 2 bases at J, with 10 bases in the middle. Germline V CDR1 and CDR2: SGHRS, YFSETQ. A J-beta primer mix and a sample-barcoded 5' primer were used in a second PCR of roughly 7 to 12 cycles. A single record per CDR3 protein comes from TCRdb applying MiXCR to the 5' RACE reads. Counted here are about 1,500,000 distinct CDR3 sequences, about 40% occurring once; the ten biggest clones make up approximately 7.9%. V is TRBV5-1 and J is TRBJ2-3; D not resolved. This TCR derives from a woman between 18 and 30 years old in good health. The sequencing input was blood. CDR3 region: CASSLVPTDTDTQYF. In DNA, the CDR3 is TGCGCCAGCAGCTTGGTTCCCACCGACACAGATACGCAGTATTTT.